This T cell receptor beta chain was retrieved from a study of shared clonotypes between healthy human individuals. Whole-study context: For every donor, three CD4 naive, three CD4 memory, two CD8 naive and one CD8 memory plates were used. Overall study findings and caveats: Clonotypes shared by all four sorted-subset donors had higher generation probabilities than non-shared clonotypes. As a rule, naive subsets had a larger estimated richness than memory subsets.

This CDR3 comprises 17 residues. Trimming removed 4 bases from V and 0 bases from J, with 18 bases in between. Looked up from germline, CDR1 is SEHNR and CDR2 is FQNEAQ (reference sequence). In regard to this clone: Its antigen is currently unknown.

Splitting of each subset's genomic DNA was done evenly across several immunoSEQ plates. The method was immunoSEQ multiplex PCR; TCRdb's version includes in-frame clones alone and lacks a portion of them. The sample includes about 600,000 clones, 98% of them seen just once. Naive CD8 isolation took CD45RO-negative cells positively selected for CCR7 and excluded terminally differentiated effector memory CD45RA+ cells. Sequencing input: naive CD8+ T cells sorted from blood. This receptor was taken from a man under 40 in good health. The chain employs TRBV7-9 and TRBJ2-5; tentative D call: TRBD2 (6 bases). This CDR3 is CASSSEPAGPYQETQYF. Written as DNA, the CDR3 is TGTGCCAGCAGCTCCGAACCCGCGGGACCGTACCAAGAGACCCAGTACTTC.